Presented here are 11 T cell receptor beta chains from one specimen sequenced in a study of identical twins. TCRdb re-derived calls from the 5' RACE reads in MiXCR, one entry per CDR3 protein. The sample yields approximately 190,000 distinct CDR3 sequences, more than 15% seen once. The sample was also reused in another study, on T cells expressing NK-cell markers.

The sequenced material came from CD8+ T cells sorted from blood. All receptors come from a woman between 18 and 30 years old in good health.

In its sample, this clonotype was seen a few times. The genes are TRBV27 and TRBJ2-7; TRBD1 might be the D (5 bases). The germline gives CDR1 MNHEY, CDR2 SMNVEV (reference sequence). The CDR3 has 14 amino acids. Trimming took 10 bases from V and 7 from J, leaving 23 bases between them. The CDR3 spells CATAVDSEMWEQYF. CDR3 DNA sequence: TGTGCCACCGCGGTAGACAGTGAGATGTGGGAGCAGTACTTC.

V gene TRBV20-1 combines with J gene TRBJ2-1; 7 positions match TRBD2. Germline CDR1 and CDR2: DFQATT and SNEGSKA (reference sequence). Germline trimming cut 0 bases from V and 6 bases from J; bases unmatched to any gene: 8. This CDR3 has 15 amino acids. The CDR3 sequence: CSARDLAGTPNEQFF. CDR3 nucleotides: TGCAGTGCTAGAGATTTAGCGGGTACCCCCAATGAGCAGTTCTTC.

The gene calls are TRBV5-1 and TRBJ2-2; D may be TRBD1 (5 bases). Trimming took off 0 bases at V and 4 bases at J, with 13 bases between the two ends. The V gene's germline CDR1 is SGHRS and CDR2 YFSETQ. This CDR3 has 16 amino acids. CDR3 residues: CASSLATRVGTGELFF. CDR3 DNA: TGCGCCAGCAGCTTGGCCACCAGGGTCGGCACCGGGGAGCTGTTTTTT.

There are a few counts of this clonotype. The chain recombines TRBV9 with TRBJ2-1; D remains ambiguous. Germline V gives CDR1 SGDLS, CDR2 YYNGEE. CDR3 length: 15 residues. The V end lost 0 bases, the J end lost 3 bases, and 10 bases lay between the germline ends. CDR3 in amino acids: CASSVEGSGYNEQFF. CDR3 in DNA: TGTGCCAGCAGCGTAGAGGGCTCCGGCTACAATGAGCAGTTCTTC.

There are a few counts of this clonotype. The CDR3 loop reads CASSSLFPPVGGGTTGELFF. CDR3 sequence (DNA): TGTGCCAGCAGTTCCCTCTTCCCTCCGGTCGGGGGGGGAACAACCGGGGAGCTGTTTTTT. The chain has TRBV27 and TRBJ2-2; 8 bases agree with TRBD2. From germline, CDR1 is MNHEY and CDR2 SMNVEV (reference sequence). This CDR3 is built from 20 residues. The trim removed 4 bases at V and 5 bases at J, leaving 21 bases unmatched.

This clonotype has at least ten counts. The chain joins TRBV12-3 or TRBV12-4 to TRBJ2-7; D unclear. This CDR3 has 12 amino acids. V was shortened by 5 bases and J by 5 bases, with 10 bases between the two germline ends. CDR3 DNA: TGTGCCAGCAGTCAAGAGTTCCACGAGCAGTACTTC. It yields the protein CASSQEFHEQYF.

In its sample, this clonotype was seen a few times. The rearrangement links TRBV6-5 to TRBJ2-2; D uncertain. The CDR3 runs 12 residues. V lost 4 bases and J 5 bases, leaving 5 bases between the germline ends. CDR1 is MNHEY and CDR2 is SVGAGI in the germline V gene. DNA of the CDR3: TGTGCCAGCAGTTCCTCAACCGGGGAGCTGTTTTTT. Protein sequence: CASSSSTGELFF.

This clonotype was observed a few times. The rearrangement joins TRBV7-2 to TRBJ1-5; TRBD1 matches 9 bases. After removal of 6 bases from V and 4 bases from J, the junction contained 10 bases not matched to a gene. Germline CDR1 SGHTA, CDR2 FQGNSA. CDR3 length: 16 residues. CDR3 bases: TGTGCCAGCAGTCCAGACAGGGGGAAAAGGAATCAGCCCCAGCATTTT. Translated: CASSPDRGKRNQPQHF.

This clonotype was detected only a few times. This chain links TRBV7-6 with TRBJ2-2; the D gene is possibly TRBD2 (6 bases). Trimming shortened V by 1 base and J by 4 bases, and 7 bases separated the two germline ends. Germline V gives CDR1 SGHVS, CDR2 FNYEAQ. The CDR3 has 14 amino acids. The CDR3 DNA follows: TGTGCCAGCAGCTTAGGGACTACCACCGGGGAGCTGTTTTTT. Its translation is CASSLGTTTGELFF.

The CDR3 region is CASSLTGRTYNEQFF. The CDR3 nucleotides read TGTGCCAGCAGTTTAACGGGGAGGACTTACAATGAGCAGTTCTTC. The chain has TRBV12-3 or TRBV12-4 and TRBJ2-1; a weak D match, TRBD2 (6 bases). V shed 2 bases and J shed 4 bases, with 12 bases lying between them. This CDR3 contains 15 residues.

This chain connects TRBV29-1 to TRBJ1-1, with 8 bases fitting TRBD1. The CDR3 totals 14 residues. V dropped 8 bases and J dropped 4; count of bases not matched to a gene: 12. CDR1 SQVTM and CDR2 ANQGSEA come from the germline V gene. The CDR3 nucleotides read TGCAGCATCCGTTCCGTTCAGGGGGCCACTGAAGCTTTCTTT. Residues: CSIRSVQGATEAFF.